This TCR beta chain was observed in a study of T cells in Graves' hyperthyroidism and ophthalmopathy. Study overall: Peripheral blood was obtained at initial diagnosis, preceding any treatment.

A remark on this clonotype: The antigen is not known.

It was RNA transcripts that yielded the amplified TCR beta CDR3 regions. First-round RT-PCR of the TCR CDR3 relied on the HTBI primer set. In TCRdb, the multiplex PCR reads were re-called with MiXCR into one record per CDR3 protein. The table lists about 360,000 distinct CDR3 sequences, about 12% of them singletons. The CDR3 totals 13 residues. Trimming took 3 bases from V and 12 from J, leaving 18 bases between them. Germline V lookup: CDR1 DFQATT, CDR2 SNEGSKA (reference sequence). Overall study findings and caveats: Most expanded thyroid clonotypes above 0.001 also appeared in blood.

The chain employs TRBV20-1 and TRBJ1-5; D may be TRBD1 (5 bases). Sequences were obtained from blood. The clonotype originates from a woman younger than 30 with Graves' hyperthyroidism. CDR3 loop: CSASGMGVGRQHF. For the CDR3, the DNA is TGCAGTGCTAGCGGTATGGGGGTCGGACGCCAGCATTTT.